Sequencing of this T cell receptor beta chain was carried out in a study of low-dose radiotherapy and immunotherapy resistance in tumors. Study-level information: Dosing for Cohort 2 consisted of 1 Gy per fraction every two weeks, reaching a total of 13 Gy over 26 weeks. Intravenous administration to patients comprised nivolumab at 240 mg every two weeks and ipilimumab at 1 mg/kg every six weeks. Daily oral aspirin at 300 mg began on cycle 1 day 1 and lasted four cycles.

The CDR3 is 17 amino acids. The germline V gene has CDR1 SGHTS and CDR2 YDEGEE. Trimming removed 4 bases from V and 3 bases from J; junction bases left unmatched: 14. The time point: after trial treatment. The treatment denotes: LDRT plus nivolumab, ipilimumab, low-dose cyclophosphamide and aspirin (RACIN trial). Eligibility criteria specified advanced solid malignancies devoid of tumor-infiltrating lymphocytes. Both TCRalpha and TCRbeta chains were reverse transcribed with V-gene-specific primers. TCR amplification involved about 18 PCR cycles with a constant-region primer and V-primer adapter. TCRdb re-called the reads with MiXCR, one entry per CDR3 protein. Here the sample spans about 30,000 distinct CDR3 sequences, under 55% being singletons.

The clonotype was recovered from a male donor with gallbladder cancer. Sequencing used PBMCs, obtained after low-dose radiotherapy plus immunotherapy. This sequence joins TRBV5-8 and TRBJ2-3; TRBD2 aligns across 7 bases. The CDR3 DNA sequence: TGTGCCAGCAGCCTGGCGGTGGCTAGCGGTCGGACAGATACGCAGTATTTT. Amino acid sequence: CASSLAVASGRTDTQYF. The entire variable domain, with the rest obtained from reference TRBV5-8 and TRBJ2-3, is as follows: EAGVTQSPTHLIKTRGQQATLRCSPISGHTSVYWYQQALGLGLQFLLWYDEGEERNRGNFPPRFSGRQFPNYSSELNVNALELEDSALYLCASSLAVASGRTDTQYFGPGTRLTVL.